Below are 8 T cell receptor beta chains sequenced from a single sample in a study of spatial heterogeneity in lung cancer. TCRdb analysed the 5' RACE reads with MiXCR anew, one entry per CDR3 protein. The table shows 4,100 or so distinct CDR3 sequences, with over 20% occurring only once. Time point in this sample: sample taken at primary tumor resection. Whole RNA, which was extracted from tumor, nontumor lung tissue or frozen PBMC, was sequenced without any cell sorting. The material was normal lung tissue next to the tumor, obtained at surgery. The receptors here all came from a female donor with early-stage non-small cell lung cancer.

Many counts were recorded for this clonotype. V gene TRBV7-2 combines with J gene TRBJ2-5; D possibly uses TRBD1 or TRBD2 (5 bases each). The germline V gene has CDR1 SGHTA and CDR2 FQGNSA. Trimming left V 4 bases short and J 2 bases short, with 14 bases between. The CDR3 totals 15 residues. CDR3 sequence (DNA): TGTGCCAGCAGCTCGGGACGGTTACTTCAAGAGACCCAGTACTTC. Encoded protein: CASSSGRLLQETQYF.

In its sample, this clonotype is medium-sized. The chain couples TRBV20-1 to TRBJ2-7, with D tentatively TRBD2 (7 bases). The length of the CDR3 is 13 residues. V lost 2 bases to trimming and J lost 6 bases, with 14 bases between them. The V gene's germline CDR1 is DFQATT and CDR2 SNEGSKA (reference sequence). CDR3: CSARPGGSGEQYF. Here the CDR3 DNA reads TGCAGTGCTAGACCGGGGGGCTCGGGCGAGCAGTACTTC.

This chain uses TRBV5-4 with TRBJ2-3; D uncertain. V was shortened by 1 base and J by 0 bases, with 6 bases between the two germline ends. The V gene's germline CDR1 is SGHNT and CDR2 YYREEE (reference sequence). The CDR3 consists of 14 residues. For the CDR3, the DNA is TGTGCCAGCAGCTTGATCGGAAGCACAGATACGCAGTATTTT. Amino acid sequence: CASSLIGSTDTQYF. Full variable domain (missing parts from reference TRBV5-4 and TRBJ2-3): ETGVTQSPTHLIKTRGQQVTLRCSSQSGHNTVSWYQQALGQGPQFIFQYYREEENGRGNFPPRFSGLQFPNYSSELNVNALELDDSALYLCASSLIGSTDTQYFGPGTRLTVL.

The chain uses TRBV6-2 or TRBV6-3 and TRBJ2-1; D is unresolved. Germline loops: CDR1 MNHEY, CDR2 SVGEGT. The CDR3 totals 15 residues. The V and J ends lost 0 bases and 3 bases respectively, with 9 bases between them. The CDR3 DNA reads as TGTGCCAGCAGTTACTCCCCCCTAGTCTACAATGAGCAGTTCTTC. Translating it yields CASSYSPLVYNEQFF.

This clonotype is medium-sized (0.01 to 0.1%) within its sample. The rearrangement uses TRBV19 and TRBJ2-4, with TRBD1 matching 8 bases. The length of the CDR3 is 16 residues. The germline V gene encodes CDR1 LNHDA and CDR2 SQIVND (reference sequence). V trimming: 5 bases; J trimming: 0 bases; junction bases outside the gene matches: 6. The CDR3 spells CASSVQGAQAKNIQYF. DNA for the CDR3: TGTGCCAGTAGTGTCCAGGGGGCGCAAGCCAAAAACATTCAGTACTTC.

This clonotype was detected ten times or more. The CDR3 DNA reads TGTGCCAGCAGCTTATACAGGGGAGCTGAAAAACTGTTTTTT. Translated, it gives CASSLYRGAEKLFF. The chain uses TRBV7-2 and TRBJ1-4; 7 bases are a match to TRBD1. The CDR3 extends over 14 amino acids. Germline V gene sequence: CDR1 SGHTA, CDR2 FQGNSA. V lost 2 bases to trimming and J lost 7 bases; unmatched junction nucleotides: 4.

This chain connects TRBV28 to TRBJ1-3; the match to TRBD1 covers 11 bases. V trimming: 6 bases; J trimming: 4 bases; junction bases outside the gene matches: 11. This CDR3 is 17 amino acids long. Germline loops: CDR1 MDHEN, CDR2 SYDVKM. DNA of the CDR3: TGTGCCAGCAGGCCTGGACAGGGGGCTCGCACAGGAAACACCATATATTTT. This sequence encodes CASRPGQGARTGNTIYF.

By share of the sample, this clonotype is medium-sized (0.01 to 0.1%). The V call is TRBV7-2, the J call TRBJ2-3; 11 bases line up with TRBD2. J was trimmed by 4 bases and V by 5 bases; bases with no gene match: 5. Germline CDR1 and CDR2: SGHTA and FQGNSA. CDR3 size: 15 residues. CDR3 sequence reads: CASSIPTSGADTQYF. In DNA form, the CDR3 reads TGTGCCAGCAGCATACCGACTAGCGGGGCAGATACGCAGTATTTT.